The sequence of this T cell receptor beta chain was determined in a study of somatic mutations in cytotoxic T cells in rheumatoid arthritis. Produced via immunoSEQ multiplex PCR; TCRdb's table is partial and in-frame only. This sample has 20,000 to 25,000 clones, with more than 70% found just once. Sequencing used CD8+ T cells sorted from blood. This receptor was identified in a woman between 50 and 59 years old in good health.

The CDR3 bases are TGTGCCAGCATAAAGGATCAGACTTACCAAGAGACCCAGTACTTC. Translating gives CASIKDQTYQETQYF. The chain joins TRBV2 to TRBJ2-5; D gene unclear. This CDR3 has 15 amino acids. V shed 7 bases and J shed 0 bases, with 15 bases lying between them. Germline values: CDR1 SNHLY, CDR2 FYNNEI. Using reference TRBV2 and TRBJ2-5 for the parts outside the CDR3, the full variable domain is EPEVTQTPSHQVTQMGQEVILRCVPISNHLYFYWYRQILGQKVEFLVSFYNNEISEKSEIFDDQFSVERPDGSNFTLKIRSTKLEDSAMYFCASIKDQTYQETQYFGPGTRLLVL.